What follows are 8 T cell receptor beta chains derived from one specimen sequenced in a study of technical replicates of blood from several donors (dated by TCRdb to between 2016 and 2019). Libraries were constructed by the immunoSEQ multiplex PCR assay. TCRdb's version of the immuneACCESS table is confined to in-frame rearrangements and falls short of the full clone set. An unresolved V gene accounts for under half of the shortfall where checked; the remainder is of unknown origin. The sample table records 45,000 to 65,000 clones; 90% to 95% of these occur just once. About 3.2% of the sample is in the top ten clones. What was sequenced was PBMCs. Every receptor here comes from a human donor in good health. Some clones in this sample may be carry-over from other donors' samples.

This CDR3 is CASSQPSESIQYF. The CDR3 nucleotides read TGTGCCAGCAGCCAGCCGTCGGAGAGCATTCAGTACTTC. The V and J genes are TRBV28 and TRBJ2-4; no reliable D call. Trimming took 6 bases from V and 9 from J, leaving 15 bases between them. CDR3 length equals 13 residues. In germline, CDR1 is MDHEN, CDR2 SYDVKM.

V and J are TRBV29-1 and TRBJ2-1; no definite D call. The CDR3 has 11 amino acids. CDR1 SQVTM and CDR2 ANQGSEA come from the germline V gene. V dropped 8 bases and J dropped 10 bases, with 15 bases sitting between them. The CDR3: CSSKTDIEQFF. DNA for the CDR3: TGCAGCTCCAAAACCGACATCGAGCAGTTCTTC.

This chain links TRBV27 with TRBJ1-1; weak D call: TRBD1 (6 bases). This CDR3 has 15 amino acids. Germline loops: CDR1 MNHEY, CDR2 SMNVEV (reference sequence). The V gene lost 6 bases and the J gene lost 0 bases, with 14 bases spanning the gap. This chain's CDR3 is CASSPHRDLNTEAFF. CDR3 DNA sequence: TGTGCCAGCAGCCCGCACAGGGATTTGAACACTGAAGCTTTCTTT.

The chain couples TRBV7-2 to TRBJ1-1, with D possibly TRBD1 on 5 matching bases. V was shortened by 7 bases and J by 1 base, with 10 bases between the two germline ends. The V gene's germline CDR1 is SGHTA and CDR2 FQGNSA. The CDR3 covers 13 residues. CDR3 sequence reads: CASTQDPNTEAFF. The CDR3 bases are TGTGCCAGCACACAGGATCCGAACACTGAAGCTTTCTTT.

V gene TRBV5-1 combines with J gene TRBJ2-7; 7 bases fit TRBD1. Unmatched junction bases numbered 3, after V lost 2 bases and J lost 7 bases. Germline V CDR1 and CDR2: SGHRS, YFSETQ. The CDR3 runs 12 residues. DNA for the CDR3: TGCGCCAGCAGCTTTACAGGGGAAGAGCAGTACTTC. As protein: CASSFTGEEQYF. Variable domain in full (rest from reference TRBV5-1 and TRBJ2-7): KAGVTQTPRYLIKTRGQQVTLSCSPISGHRSVSWYQQTPGQGLQFLFEYFSETQRNKGNFPGRFSGRQFSNSRSEMNVSTLELGDSALYLCASSFTGEEQYFGPGTRLTVT.

This chain joins TRBV5-6 and TRBJ2-1; 10 nucleotides align to TRBD2. The CDR3 is made up of 15 amino acids. CDR1 and CDR2 from the germline V gene are SGHDT and YYEEEE. J was trimmed by 10 bases and V by 2 bases; bases with no gene match: 9. The CDR3 loop reads CASSFWGAGGEEQFF. DNA for the CDR3: TGTGCCAGCAGCTTTTGGGGAGCGGGAGGGGAAGAGCAGTTCTTC.

The chain carries TRBV29-1 and TRBJ2-5; D might be TRBD2 (5 bases). Per the germline V gene, CDR1 is SQVTM and CDR2 is ANQGSEA. Deletions cut 2 bases from V and 3 bases from J, with 10 bases between. This CDR3 spans 13 amino acids. CDR3 residues: CSVEKRAEETQYF. DNA for the CDR3: TGCAGCGTTGAAAAGAGGGCTGAAGAGACCCAGTACTTC.

J is TRBJ2-5 and V is TRBV30, with no clear D. Deletions cut 0 bases from V and 5 bases from J, with 7 bases between. Germline V gene lookup returns CDR1 GTSNPN and CDR2 SVGIG (reference sequence). This CDR3 is 12 amino acids long. CDR3 sequence (DNA): TGTGCCTGGAGTGTACTTTGGGAGACCCAGTACTTC. This sequence encodes CAWSVLWETQYF.